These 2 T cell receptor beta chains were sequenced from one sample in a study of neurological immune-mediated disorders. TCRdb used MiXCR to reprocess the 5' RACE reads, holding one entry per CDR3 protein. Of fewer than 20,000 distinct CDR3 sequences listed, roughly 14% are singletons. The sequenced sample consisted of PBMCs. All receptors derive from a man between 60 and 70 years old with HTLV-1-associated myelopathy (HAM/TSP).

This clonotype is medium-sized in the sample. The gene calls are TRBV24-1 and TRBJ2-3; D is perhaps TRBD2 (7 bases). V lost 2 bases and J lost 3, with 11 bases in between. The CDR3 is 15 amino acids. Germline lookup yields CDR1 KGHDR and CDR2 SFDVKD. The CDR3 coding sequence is TGTGCCACCAGTGATTCCCGGGGGGCAACAGATACGCAGTATTTT. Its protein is CATSDSRGATDTQYF.

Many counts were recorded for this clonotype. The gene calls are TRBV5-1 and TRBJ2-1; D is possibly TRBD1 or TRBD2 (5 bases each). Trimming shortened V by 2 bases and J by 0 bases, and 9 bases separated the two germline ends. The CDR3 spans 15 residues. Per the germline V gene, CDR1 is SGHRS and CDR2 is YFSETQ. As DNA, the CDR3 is TGCGCCAGCAGCTTTGAGGGGAGCTCCTACAATGAGCAGTTCTTC. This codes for CASSFEGSSYNEQFF.